The present T cell receptor (beta chain) was sequenced within a study of T-cell memory formation after mild COVID-19. In the study overall: TCR clusters showed largely donor specificity. General observations from the study: Detection of some responders pre-infection suggested pre-existing cross-reactive memory T cells participated.

TCRdb re-analysed the 5' RACE reads in MiXCR, keeping a single row per CDR3 protein. The table has 530,000 or so distinct CDR3 sequences, approximately 15% seen once; the top ten hold roughly 8.2%. This clonotype was seen more than once but under ten times. Its antigen is unidentified. V shed 3 bases and J shed 1 base, with 21 bases lying between them. This CDR3 has 18 amino acids. This receptor was obtained from an adult woman who had mild COVID-19 (a few samples of this study predate the infection). Cell type and time point are not known. The V call is TRBV12-3 or TRBV12-4, the J call TRBJ2-5, with D perhaps being TRBD1 or TRBD2 (5 bases each). The sequencing input was PBMCs or a T cell subset sorted from them (not recorded which). This CDR3 reads CASSFRSGGAGLQETQYF. For the CDR3, the DNA is TGTGCCAGCAGTTTCCGGTCGGGTGGGGCGGGCCTCCAAGAGACCCAGTACTTC.